These T cell receptor beta chains were read from a single sample in a study of OX40 agonist ivuxolimab in advanced cancers. Profiling relied on immunoSEQ multiplex PCR, and the TCRdb table lists in-frame clones only, not all of them. The profile shows about 77,000 clones, over 80% of them singletons. The starting material was CD4+ or CD8+ T cells sorted from blood, obtained in a trial of the OX40 agonist ivuxolimab. The origin of the receptors is an adult with an advanced solid tumor such as melanoma, head and neck, liver or kidney cancer. Both conserved end residues are part of each CDR3. A D gene is named only where the DNA matches it firmly. Clone size, where shown, is once, few, many, or a class for clones that have expanded.

>TRBJ1-2|.|.|TRBV5-4
TGTGCCAGCAGCTTGACAGGGACTCGCGATGGCTACACCTTC
CASSLTGTRDGYTF
>TRBJ1-5|.|.|TRBV19
TGTGCCAGTAGTAACAGGGATAGCAATCAGCCCCAGCATTTT
CASSNRDSNQPQHF
>TRBJ1-3|.|TRBD1|TRBV18
TGTGCCAGCTCACCATCTCTGACAGGGGGACAAAACACCATATATTTT
CASSPSLTGGQNTIYF
>TRBJ2-2|once|TRBD2|TRBV7-7
TGTGCCAGCAGCCGTAGCGGGGCTTCCGGGGAGCTGTTTTTT
CASSRSGASGELFF
>TRBJ2-7|.|TRBD1|TRBV25-1
TGTGCCAGCAGTGAATATACCCCTGGACAGGGGGGGGAGCAGTACTTC
CASSEYTPGQGGEQYF
>TRBJ1-3|.|.|TRBV27
TGTGCCAGCAGAGGCTCTGGAAACACCATATATTTT
CASRGSGNTIYF
>TRBJ2-3|.|TRBD1|TRBV11-2
TGTGCCAGCAGCTTAGGGACAGGGGGTACAGATACGCAGTATTTT
CASSLGTGGTDTQYF
>TRBJ1-1|.|.|TRBV10-2
TGCGCCAGCAGACACACAGGGAGCACTGAAGCTTTCTTT
CASRHTGSTEAFF
>TRBJ2-2|few|.|TRBV5-4
TGTGCCAGCAGCCACGCCGTGGGGGAATCGGCCGGGGAGCTGTTTTTT
CASSHAVGESAGELFF
>TRBJ1-5|once|.|TRBV28
TGTGCCAGCAGGCCCGACAGTCCGTGGCAGCCCCAGCATTTT
CASRPDSPWQPQHF
>TRBJ2-3|.|.|TRBV9
TGTGCCAGCAGCTACTCTGCGGGACTTAGCACAGATACGCAGTATTTT
CASSYSAGLSTDTQYF
>TRBJ1-4|.|.|TRBV6-1
TGTGCCAGCAGTGAAGCGATACGTCTCGACCTTGAAAAACTGTTTTTT
CASSEAIRLDLEKLFF
>TRBJ2-2|.|TRBD1|TRBV12-5
TGTGCTAGTGGTCGGACAGGGTTGGAGAACACCGGGGAGCTGTTTTTT
CASGRTGLENTGELFF
>TRBJ2-7|few|TRBD2|TRBV27
TGTGCCAGCAGTTTGTTAGCGGGGAACTCCTACGAGCAGTACTTC
CASSLLAGNSYEQYF
>TRBJ1-4|.|TRBD1|TRBV10-2
TGCGCCAGCAGTGATGTCGGACAGGGGGAGTCTAATGAAAAACTGTTTTTT
CASSDVGQGESNEKLFF
>TRBJ2-7|.|TRBD2|TRBV5-1
TGCGCCAGCAGCTACCAGGGCGGGGGGAACTACGAGCAGTACTTC
CASSYQGGGNYEQYF
>TRBJ2-2|.|.|TRBV5-4
TGTGCCAGCAGCTTCGGAATGGGGTCCGGGGAGCTGTTTTTT
CASSFGMGSGELFF
>TRBJ1-1|few|.|TRBV18
TGTGCCAGCTCACCTGACAGCTACACTGAAGCTTTCTTT
CASSPDSYTEAFF
>TRBJ2-1|.|TRBD2|TRBV15
TGTGCCACCAGCGACGGACTAGCGGGAGCCTATGAGCAGTTCTTC
CATSDGLAGAYEQFF
>TRBJ1-6|.|TRBD1|TRBV9
TGTGCCAGCAGCGTGGGGGGACAGTTCAACCCCCTCCACTTT
CASSVGGQFNPLHF
>TRBJ2-5|.|.|TRBV7-6
TGTGCCAGCAGCTTGTCAAGGACCCAGTACTTC
CASSLSRTQYF
>TRBJ1-3|few|TRBD1|TRBV19
TGTGCCAGTAGCACAGGGGGCTTCGGAAACACCATATATTTT
CASSTGGFGNTIYF
>TRBJ2-7|.|.|TRBV5-1
TGCGCCAGCAGCCCACCTGTTGAAGGGGAGCAGTACTTC
CASSPPVEGEQYF
>TRBJ2-7|.|.|TRBV10-2
TGCGCCAGCAGTGAGTCCGCATCATTTACGGAGCAGTACTTC
CASSESASFTEQYF
>TRBJ2-7|.|TRBD2|TRBV18
TGTGCCAGCTCACCACAAGGTTCACTAGCGGGAGTTTACGAGCAGTACTTC
CASSPQGSLAGVYEQYF
>TRBJ1-1|.|.|TRBV18
TGTGCCAGCTCACCACGCTCGGGACAGAACACTGAAGCTTTCTTT
CASSPRSGQNTEAFF
>TRBJ1-4|.|.|TRBV2
TGTGCCAGCGGGAAGGACAGTGTAGCAACTAATGAAAAACTGTTTTTT
CASGKDSVATNEKLFF
>TRBJ2-3|.|.|TRBV25-1
TGTGCCAGCAGTGTGGGGAATACGCAGTATTTT
CASSVGNTQYF
>TRBJ2-1|few|TRBD1|TRBV6-6
TGTGCCAGCAGTTGGGACAGGGTAAAAGAGCAGTTCTTC
CASSWDRVKEQFF
>TRBJ2-5|.|.|TRBV7-2
TGTGCCAGCACCTTGGGACAACAGCCCCGGGAGACCCAGTACTTC
CASTLGQQPRETQYF
>TRBJ2-1|.|TRBD2|TRBV5-4
TGTGCCAGCAGCTCTGGACTAGCGGGGAATGAGCAGTTCTTC
CASSSGLAGNEQFF
>TRBJ1-6|.|TRBD1|TRBV2
TGTGCCAGCAGACAGGGGGCTTCCTATAATTCACCCCTCCACTTT
CASRQGASYNSPLHF
>TRBJ2-7|.|.|TRBV19
TGTGCCGGGCCTGAAGGGGACGGCTCCTACGAGCAGTACTTC
CAGPEGDGSYEQYF
>TRBJ2-1|.|.|TRBV2
TGTGCCAGCATAAGGGACACCTCCTACAATGAGCAGTTCTTC
CASIRDTSYNEQFF